This T cell receptor beta chain was identified in a study of human T cells and chemical hapten exposure. Trimming removed 3 bases from V and 0 bases from J; junction bases left unmatched: 8. Germline CDR1 SGHDN, CDR2 FVKESK. CDR3 length: 19 amino acids. In its sample, this clonotype was seen many times. TCRdb re-called the RACE reads with MiXCR, one entry per CDR3 protein. The table has tens of thousands of distinct CDR3 sequences, around 10% seen once. The sample's time point: pre-sensitization, week 0. Treatment: therapeutic diphenylcyclopropenone sensitization with weekly scalp DPC. Someone pulled total RNA out of unfractionated whole blood.

This receptor was taken from a man in his fifties or sixties with alopecia areata. Some clones in this sample may be carry-over from other donors' samples. This sample comprised whole blood, obtained in connection with sensitization to the hapten diphenylcyclopropenone (DPC). The genes are TRBV14 and TRBJ2-5; 15 nucleotides agree with TRBD2. This CDR3 reads CASSHRPGTSGRNQETQYF. The CDR3 bases are TGTGCCAGCAGCCACAGACCCGGGACTAGCGGGAGGAACCAAGAGACCCAGTACTTC.